The sequence of this T cell receptor beta chain was determined in a study of early T cells in non-severe SARS-CoV-2 infection. Study context: Sequencing was performed on bulk RNA from unsorted whole blood, leaving chains unpaired. Study results and limitations: The VDJdb matching leaned toward anti-spike CD8 responses and overlooked private and CD4 specificities.

This clonotype occurred a few times. Its antigen is currently unknown. The CDR3 consists of 15 residues. Germline CDR1 is LGHNA and CDR2 is YNFKEQ. V was pared by 4 bases and J by 3 bases, with 9 bases of the junction left unmatched. TCRdb recomputed calls from the 5' RACE reads with MiXCR, one row per CDR3 protein. The data show tens of thousands of distinct CDR3 sequences, roughly 6% seen once. This receptor was taken from an adult who was a healthcare worker with PCR-confirmed SARS-CoV-2 infection or an uninfected control (not recorded which). The sequenced material came from whole blood. The chain employs TRBV4-2 and TRBJ2-7; TRBD1 agrees at 7 bases. The CDR3 loop is CASSRYLTGSYEQYF. The CDR3 DNA follows: TGTGCCAGCAGCCGTTACCTGACAGGGAGCTACGAGCAGTACTTC.